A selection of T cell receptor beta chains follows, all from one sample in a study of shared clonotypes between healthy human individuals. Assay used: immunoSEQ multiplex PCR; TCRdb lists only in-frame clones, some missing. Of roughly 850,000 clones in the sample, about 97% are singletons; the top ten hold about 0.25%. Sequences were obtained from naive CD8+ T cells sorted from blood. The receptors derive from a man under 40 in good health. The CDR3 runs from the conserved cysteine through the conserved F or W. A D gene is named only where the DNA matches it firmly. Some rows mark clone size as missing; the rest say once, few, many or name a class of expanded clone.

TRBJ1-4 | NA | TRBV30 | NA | CAAYNREKLFF | TGTGCCGCTTATAACAGGGAAAAACTGTTTTTT
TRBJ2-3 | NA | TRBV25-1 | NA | CASSEWGGGSTDTQYF | TGTGCCAGCAGTGAATGGGGTGGCGGGAGCACAGATACGCAGTATTTT
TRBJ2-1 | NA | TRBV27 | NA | CASCPGLIGNEQFF | TGTGCCAGCTGCCCTGGCCTCATAGGCAATGAGCAGTTCTTC
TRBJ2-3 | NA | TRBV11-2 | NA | CASSLVGGSTDTQYF | TGTGCCAGCAGCTTAGTTGGCGGGTCGACAGATACGCAGTATTTT
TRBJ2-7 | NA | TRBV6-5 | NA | CASSLRQNLYEQYF | TGTGCCAGCAGCCTACGGCAGAACCTCTACGAGCAGTACTTC
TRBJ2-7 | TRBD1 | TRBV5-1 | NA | CASSQTGTYEQYF | TGCGCCAGCAGCCAGACAGGGACCTACGAGCAGTACTTC
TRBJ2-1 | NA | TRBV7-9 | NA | CASSLASKRKEQFF | TGTGCCAGCAGCTTAGCGAGTAAGCGGAAAGAGCAGTTCTTC
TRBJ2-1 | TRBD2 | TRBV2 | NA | CASSETPLAGGYNEQFF | TGTGCCAGCAGTGAAACGCCACTAGCGGGAGGTTACAATGAGCAGTTCTTC
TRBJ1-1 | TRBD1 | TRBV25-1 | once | CASSEFQGGYTEAFF | TGTGCCAGCAGTGAATTCCAGGGGGGGTACACTGAAGCTTTCTTT
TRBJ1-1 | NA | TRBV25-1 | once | CASSEYRGPAFF | TGTGCCAGCAGTGAATATCGGGGGCCCGCTTTCTTT
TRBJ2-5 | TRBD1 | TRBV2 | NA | CASSYGQGGETQYF | TGTGCCAGCAGTTACGGACAGGGGGGGGAGACCCAGTACTTC
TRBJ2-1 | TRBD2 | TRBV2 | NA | CASSPTSGTYNEQFF | TGTGCCAGCAGTCCCACTAGCGGGACCTACAATGAGCAGTTCTTC
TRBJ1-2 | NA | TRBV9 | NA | CASSGPLLGVYGYTF | TGTGCCAGCAGCGGGCCTCTATTGGGCGTCTATGGCTACACCTTC
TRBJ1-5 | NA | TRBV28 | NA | CASYTDREVRQGPQHF | TGTGCCAGCTACACCGACCGGGAGGTCCGCCAAGGGCCCCAGCATTTT
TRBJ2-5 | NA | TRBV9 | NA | CASSVTPGGTETQYF | TGTGCCAGCAGCGTAACTCCTGGGGGGACAGAGACCCAGTACTTC
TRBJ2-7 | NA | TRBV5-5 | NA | CASSSDLQGLGSYEQYF | TGTGCCAGCAGCTCCGACCTCCAGGGGTTAGGCTCCTACGAGCAGTACTTC
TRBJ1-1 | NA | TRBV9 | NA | CASRAPNTEAFF | TGTGCCAGCAGGGCACCGAACACTGAAGCTTTCTTT
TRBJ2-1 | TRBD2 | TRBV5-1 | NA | CASSLDSGRAVAYNEQFF | TGCGCCAGCAGCTTGGATAGCGGGAGGGCAGTAGCCTACAATGAGCAGTTCTTC
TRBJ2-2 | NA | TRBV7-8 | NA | CASSLGLASGELFF | TGTGCCAGCAGCTTAGGGCTAGCCTCCGGGGAGCTGTTTTTT
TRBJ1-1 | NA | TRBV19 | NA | CASSLTGIVAGTEAFF | TGTGCCAGTAGTCTTACAGGGATCGTTGCGGGCACTGAAGCTTTCTTT
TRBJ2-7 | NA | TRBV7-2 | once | CANTPPMSGVSPGEQYF | TGTGCCAACACCCCCCCTATGTCAGGGGTATCTCCAGGCGAGCAGTACTTC
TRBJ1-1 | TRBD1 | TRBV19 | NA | CASKTGGTEAFF | TGTGCCAGTAAAACAGGGGGCACTGAAGCTTTCTTT
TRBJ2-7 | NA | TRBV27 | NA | CASSLPGSSHEQYF | TGTGCCAGCAGCCTACCGGGTTCATCTCACGAGCAGTACTTC
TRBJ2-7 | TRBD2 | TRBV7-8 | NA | CASSFRTSGRYEQYF | TGTGCCAGCAGCTTCCGGACTAGCGGGAGGTACGAGCAGTACTTC
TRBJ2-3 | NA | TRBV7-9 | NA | CASSGDGGNTDTQYF | TGTGCCAGCAGCGGAGATGGGGGGAACACAGATACGCAGTATTTT
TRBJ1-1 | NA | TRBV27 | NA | CASTTGLQGEAFF | TGTGCCAGCACCACCGGATTACAGGGAGAAGCTTTCTTT
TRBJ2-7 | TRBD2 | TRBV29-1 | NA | CSMRGTYEQYF | TGCAGCATGCGGGGGACCTACGAGCAGTACTTC
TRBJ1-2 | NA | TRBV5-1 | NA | CASSLDPASNYGYTF | TGCGCCAGCAGCTTGGATCCAGCATCTAACTATGGCTACACCTTC
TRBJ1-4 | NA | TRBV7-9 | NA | CASSFQQELEEKLFF | TGTGCCAGCAGCTTCCAACAGGAGTTGGAGGAAAAACTGTTTTTT
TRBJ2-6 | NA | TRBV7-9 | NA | CASSLGVGLFSGANVLTF | TGTGCCAGCAGCTTAGGGGTCGGACTGTTCTCTGGGGCCAACGTCCTGACTTTC
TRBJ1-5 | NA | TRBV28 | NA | CASKFLQALNQPQHF | TGTGCCAGCAAGTTTTTGCAGGCCTTAAATCAGCCCCAGCATTTT
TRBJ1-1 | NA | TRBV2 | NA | CASSVNPSDSRTEAFF | TGTGCCAGCAGTGTAAACCCCTCGGACAGCCGCACTGAAGCTTTCTTT
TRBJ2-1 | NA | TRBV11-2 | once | CASSAGLNEQFF | TGTGCCAGCAGCGCCGGACTCAATGAGCAGTTCTTC
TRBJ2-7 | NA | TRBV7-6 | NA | CASSLEVGGYGDYEQYF | TGTGCCAGCAGCTTAGAGGTGGGCGGATACGGGGATTACGAGCAGTACTTC
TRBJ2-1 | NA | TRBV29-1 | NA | CSAPFGWEPYNEQFF | TGCAGCGCTCCCTTTGGGTGGGAGCCCTACAATGAGCAGTTCTTC
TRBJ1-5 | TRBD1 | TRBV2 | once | CASREQGVSNQPQHF | TGTGCCAGCAGGGAACAGGGGGTGAGCAATCAGCCCCAGCATTTT
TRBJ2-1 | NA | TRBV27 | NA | CASSVGLSYNEQFF | TGTGCCAGCAGTGTTGGGCTCTCCTACAATGAGCAGTTCTTC
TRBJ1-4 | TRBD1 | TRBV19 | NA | CASSSGTGGKKLFF | TGTGCCAGTAGTTCCGGGACAGGGGGTAAGAAACTGTTTTTT
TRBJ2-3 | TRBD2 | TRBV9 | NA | CASSDRAGRTPSTDTQYF | TGTGCCAGCAGCGATAGAGCGGGACGAACCCCTAGCACAGATACGCAGTATTTT
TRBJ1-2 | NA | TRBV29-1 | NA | CSVVQDIGYGYTF | TGCAGCGTTGTCCAGGACATCGGGTATGGCTACACCTTC
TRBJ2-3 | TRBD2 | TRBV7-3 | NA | CASSLTRGKLAGDRTHALTDTQYF | TGTGCCAGCAGCTTAACGAGGGGAAAACTAGCGGGAGATCGTACTCACGCACTCACAGATACGCAGTATTTT
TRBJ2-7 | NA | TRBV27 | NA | CASSLRTPSYEQYF | TGTGCCAGCAGTTTAAGGACCCCCTCTTACGAGCAGTACTTC
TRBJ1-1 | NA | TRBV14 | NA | CASSQVAGMENTEAFF | TGTGCCAGCAGCCAAGTAGCGGGTATGGAAAACACTGAAGCTTTCTTT
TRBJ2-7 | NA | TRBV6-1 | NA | CASSRVGEQYF | TGTGCCAGCAGTAGGGTTGGCGAGCAGTACTTC
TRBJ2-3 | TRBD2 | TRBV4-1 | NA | CASSPGTSRPDTQYF | TGCGCCAGCAGCCCAGGGACTAGCAGGCCAGATACGCAGTATTTT
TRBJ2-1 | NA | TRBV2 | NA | CASKNRYNEQFF | TGTGCCAGCAAGAACCGCTACAATGAGCAGTTCTTC
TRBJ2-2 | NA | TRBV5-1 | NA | CASSLVAVNTGELFF | TGCGCCAGCAGCTTGGTTGCGGTTAACACCGGGGAGCTGTTTTTT
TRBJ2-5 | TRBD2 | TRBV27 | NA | CASSLRTSGDGLIETQYF | TGTGCCAGCAGTCTCCGGACTAGCGGGGATGGATTGATAGAGACCCAGTACTTC
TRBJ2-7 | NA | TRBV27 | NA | CASRLTGSYEQYF | TGTGCCAGCAGACTTACAGGGTCCTACGAGCAGTACTTC
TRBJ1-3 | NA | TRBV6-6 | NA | CASRAPSDSGNTIYF | TGTGCCAGCAGAGCCCCTAGTGACTCTGGAAACACCATATATTTT
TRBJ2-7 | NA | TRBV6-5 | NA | CASSYNSVGEQYF | TGTGCCAGCAGTTATAACAGCGTAGGAGAGCAGTACTTC